This T cell receptor beta chain stems from a study of blood T cell repertoires in COVID-19. Germline V gene lookup returns CDR1 SGDLS and CDR2 YYNGEE. The CDR3 runs to 16 residues. V lost 0 bases to trimming and J lost 6 bases; unmatched junction nucleotides: 8. In the authors' workflow: Scientists estimated how many nucleated cells there were by amplifying reference gene primers. The method was immunoSEQ multiplex PCR; TCRdb's version includes in-frame clones alone and lacks a portion of them. V, J and clone size derive from that table, while D and trimming were established from the DNA sequence. The repertoire holds about 50,000 clones, with around 85% as singletons. This clone showed up just once.

V and J are TRBV9 and TRBJ1-4, with 7 bases identical to TRBD1. This sequence originates from a man in his sixties with acute or convalescent COVID-19. The sequenced material came from peripheral blood. The CDR3 DNA reads TGTGCCAGCAGCGTAGGGCAGGGGACAGTGGATGAAAAACTGTTTTTT. Translation gives CASSVGQGTVDEKLFF.